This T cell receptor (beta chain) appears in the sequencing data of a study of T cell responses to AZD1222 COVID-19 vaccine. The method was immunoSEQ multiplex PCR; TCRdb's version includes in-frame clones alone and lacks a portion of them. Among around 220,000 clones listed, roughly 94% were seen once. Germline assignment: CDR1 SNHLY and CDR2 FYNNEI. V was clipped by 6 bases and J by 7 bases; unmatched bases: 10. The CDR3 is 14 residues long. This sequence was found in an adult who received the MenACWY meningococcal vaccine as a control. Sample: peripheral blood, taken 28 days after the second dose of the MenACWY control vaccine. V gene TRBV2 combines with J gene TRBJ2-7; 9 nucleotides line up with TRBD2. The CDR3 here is CASRKTLLAGEQYF. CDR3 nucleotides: TGTGCCAGCAGAAAAACCCTTCTAGCGGGAGAGCAGTACTTC.